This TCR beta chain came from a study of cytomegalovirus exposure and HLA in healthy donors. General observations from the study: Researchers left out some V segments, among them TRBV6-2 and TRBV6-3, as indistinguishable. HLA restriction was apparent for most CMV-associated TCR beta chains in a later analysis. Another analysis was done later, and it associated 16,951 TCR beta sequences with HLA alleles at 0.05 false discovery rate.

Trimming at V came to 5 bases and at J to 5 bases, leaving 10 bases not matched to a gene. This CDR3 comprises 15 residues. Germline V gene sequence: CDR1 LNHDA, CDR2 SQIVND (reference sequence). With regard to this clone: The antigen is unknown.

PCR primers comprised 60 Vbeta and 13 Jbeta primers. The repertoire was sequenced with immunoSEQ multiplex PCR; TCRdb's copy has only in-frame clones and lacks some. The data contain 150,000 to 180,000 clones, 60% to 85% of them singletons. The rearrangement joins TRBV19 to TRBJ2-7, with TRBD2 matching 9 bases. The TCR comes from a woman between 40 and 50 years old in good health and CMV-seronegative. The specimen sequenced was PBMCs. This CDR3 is CASSQERGASDEQYF. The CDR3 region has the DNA TGTGCCAGTAGTCAGGAGCGGGGGGCCAGCGACGAGCAGTACTTC.